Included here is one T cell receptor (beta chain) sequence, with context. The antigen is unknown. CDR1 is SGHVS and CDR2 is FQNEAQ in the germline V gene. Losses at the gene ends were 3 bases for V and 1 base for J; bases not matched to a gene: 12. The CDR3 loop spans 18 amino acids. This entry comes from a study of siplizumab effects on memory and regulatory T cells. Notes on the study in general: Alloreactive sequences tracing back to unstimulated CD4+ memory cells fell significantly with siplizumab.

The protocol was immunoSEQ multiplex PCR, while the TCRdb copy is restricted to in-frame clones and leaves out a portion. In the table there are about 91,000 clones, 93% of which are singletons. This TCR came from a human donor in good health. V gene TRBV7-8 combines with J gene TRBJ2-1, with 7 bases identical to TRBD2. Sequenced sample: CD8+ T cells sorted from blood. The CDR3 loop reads CASSFPLGAGVSYNEQFF. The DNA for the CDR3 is TGTGCCAGCAGCTTCCCCTTAGGGGCGGGGGTTTCCTACAATGAGCAGTTCTTC. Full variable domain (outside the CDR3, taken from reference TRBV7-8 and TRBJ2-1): GAGVSQSPRYKVAKRGQDVALRCDPISGHVSLFWYQQALGQGPEFLTYFQNEAQLDKSGLPSDRFFAERPEGSVSTLKIQRTQQEDSAVYLCASSFPLGAGVSYNEQFFGPGTRLTVL.